The clone carrying this TCR beta chain was counted only a few times. What it binds is unknown. The CDR3 is made up of 13 amino acids. From germline, CDR1 is KGHDR and CDR2 SFDVKD. After removal of 2 bases from V and 11 bases from J, the junction contained 7 bases not matched to a gene. Each CDR3 protein gets one entry after TCRdb re-called the 5' RACE reads with MiXCR. The sample holds approximately 300,000 distinct CDR3 sequences, 6.8% seen once. The data originate from a study of T cells after yellow fever vaccination. On the study more broadly: Those fractions that held only low numbers of cells were prepared using the SMART-Seq v4 Ultra Low Input RNA kit. General study points: Abundant clonotypes (contaminants from the bulk population) could be present in FACS-sorted repertoires. The appearance of a small share of clonotypes in both CD4 and CD8 compartments was observed. Most clones from primary vaccination resurfaced after the booster (around 97% CD4, 70% to 90% CD8).

The sequences come from PBMCs, collected about 49 days after the first yellow fever vaccination. The chain links TRBV24-1 to TRBJ1-1, with 7 positions matching TRBD1. The TCR was taken from a man between 18 and 35 years old who received the YFV17D yellow fever vaccine. Here the CDR3 reads CATSDWGTEKAFF. As DNA, the CDR3 is TGTGCCACCAGTGATTGGGGGACAGAGAAGGCTTTCTTT.